Presented here are 18 T cell receptor beta chains from one specimen sequenced in a study of early T cells in non-severe SARS-CoV-2 infection. From the 5' RACE reads, TCRdb called clonotypes with MiXCR, one entry per CDR3 protein. The sample has some 48,000 distinct CDR3 sequences, around 6.5% seen once; the top ten hold under 8%. The specimen was whole blood, collected at baseline. Receptors were obtained from an adult who was a healthcare worker with PCR-confirmed SARS-CoV-2 infection or an uninfected control (not recorded which).

This clonotype appeared many times. The V call is TRBV11-3, the J call TRBJ2-3; the match to TRBD2 covers 9 bases. V dropped 4 bases and J dropped 9; count of bases not matched to a gene: 11. Germline loops: CDR1 SGHNT, CDR2 YENEEA. The CDR3 runs to 15 residues. The CDR3 coding sequence is TGTGCCAGCAGCTGGACTAGCGCTAAGGGCTCCACGCAGTATTTT. This gives the protein CASSWTSAKGSTQYF.

The rearrangement links TRBV6-2 or TRBV6-3 to TRBJ2-7; the D call may be TRBD1 or TRBD2 (5 bases each). This CDR3 is 15 amino acids long. Germline assignment: CDR1 MNHEY and CDR2 SVGEGT. V was clipped by 7 bases and J by 0 bases, with 16 bases between them. The CDR3 loop is CASNSIRDVSYEQYF. CDR3 coding DNA: TGTGCCAGCAACTCGATCCGGGACGTCTCCTACGAGCAGTACTTC.

The chain joins TRBV28 to TRBJ1-2, with a weak D call TRBD1 (5 bases). From germline, CDR1 is MDHEN and CDR2 SYDVKM. The ends were cut back, 7 bases at V and 0 bases at J, with 18 bases in the middle. This CDR3 has 16 residues. The CDR3 sequence: CASTPSAGGPNYGYTF. The DNA of the CDR3 is TGTGCCAGCACTCCTTCCGCCGGGGGACCTAACTATGGCTACACCTTC.

This clonotype was picked up a small number of times. This rearrangement joins TRBV11-2 to TRBJ2-2, with D perhaps TRBD1 or TRBD2 (5 bases each). The germline V and J ends were trimmed by 3 bases and 7 bases, with 12 bases remaining between them. Germline CDR1 SGHAT, CDR2 FQNNGV. This CDR3 is built from 14 residues. Here the CDR3 DNA reads TGTGCCAGCAGCTTTGGGACGGCTGGCGGGGAGCTGTTTTTT. Amino acid sequence: CASSFGTAGGELFF.

This clonotype turned up a few times. V usage is TRBV7-2 and J usage is TRBJ2-2; 14 positions agree with TRBD2. The V segment lost 5 bases and the J segment 6 bases; nucleotides outside the gene matches: 5. The CDR3 is 16 amino acids. Germline loops: CDR1 SGHTA, CDR2 FQGNSA. The CDR3 DNA reads as TGTGCCAGCAGCCTCCGACTAGCGGGAGGGCCCGGGGAGCTGTTTTTT. Translation gives CASSLRLAGGPGELFF.

This clonotype has at least ten counts. The V call is TRBV12-3 or TRBV12-4, the J call TRBJ1-6; a weak D match, TRBD1 (5 bases). This CDR3 has 13 residues. Trimming cost V 6 bases and J 7 bases, with 10 bases left between them. CDR3 loop: CASSQTENSPLHF. The CDR3 coding sequence is TGTGCCAGCAGCCAGACAGAGAATTCACCCCTCCACTTT.

V and J are TRBV28 and TRBJ2-7; maybe TRBD1 (6 bases). Trimming removed 3 bases at V and 7 bases at J, with 10 bases between. This CDR3 spans 12 amino acids. The V gene's germline CDR1 is MDHEN and CDR2 SYDVKM. CDR3 in amino acids: CASSLGAREQYF. CDR3 nucleotide sequence: TGTGCCAGCAGTTTGGGGGCAAGGGAGCAGTACTTC.

This clonotype appeared a few times. V and J are TRBV19 and TRBJ2-7; no clear D gene. The CDR3 is 13 residues long. CDR1 LNHDA and CDR2 SQIVND come from the germline V gene (reference sequence). The germline V and J ends were trimmed by 3 bases and 5 bases, with 11 bases remaining between them. Here the CDR3 DNA reads TGTGCCAGTAGTATGTGGCCGTACGACGAGCAGTACTTC. Translation: CASSMWPYDEQYF.

The chain joins TRBV10-3 to TRBJ2-7, with D possibly matching TRBD2 (6 bases). From germline, CDR1 is ENHRY and CDR2 SYGVKD. V lost 6 bases and J 3 bases, leaving 15 bases between the germline ends. The CDR3 sequence is 14 residues long. The CDR3 nucleotides read TGTGCCATCAGGCCGGGCGCGGGAAGCTACGAGCAGTACTTC. Its protein is CAIRPGAGSYEQYF.

The genes are TRBV27 and TRBJ2-7; the D gene is possibly TRBD2 (6 bases). The CDR3 is 13 amino acids. V was clipped by 8 bases and J by 5 bases, with 16 bases between them. CDR1 and CDR2 from the germline V gene are MNHEY and SMNVEV (reference sequence). The CDR3 loop is CASSQAGYDEQYF. Written as DNA, the CDR3 is TGTGCCAGCTCCCAGGCGGGATATGACGAGCAGTACTTC.

The chain employs TRBV6-2 or TRBV6-3 and TRBJ2-5; 10 positions match TRBD1. This CDR3 region has 15 residues. CDR1 MNHEY and CDR2 SVGEGT come from the germline V gene. With V trimmed by 6 bases and J by 5 bases, 9 bases remained unmatched. The CDR3 DNA sequence: TGTGCCAGCAGGGAAACGACAGGGGGCTGGGAGACCCAGTACTTC. Amino acids: CASRETTGGWETQYF.

This clonotype was counted a few times. This chain connects TRBV30 to TRBJ2-1; 9 bases align to TRBD2. The trim removed 4 bases at V and 8 bases at J, leaving 3 bases unmatched. Germline V CDR1 and CDR2: GTSNPN, SVGIG (reference sequence). This CDR3 has 12 amino acids. CDR3 bases: TGTGCCTGGATGAGCGGGAGGCATGAGCAGTTCTTC. This codes for CAWMSGRHEQFF.

This clonotype was seen only a few times. This chain links TRBV7-8 with TRBJ2-5; D not resolved. Germline assignment: CDR1 SGHVS and CDR2 FQNEAQ. The CDR3 runs 15 residues. V lost 0 bases to trimming and J lost 5 bases, with 13 bases between them. CDR3 nucleotides: TGTGCCAGCAGCTTAGCCGGAACGGTCTCTGAGACCCAGTACTTC. This codes for CASSLAGTVSETQYF.

This clonotype was seen only a few times. The chain has TRBV7-9 and TRBJ1-3, with no clear D. V lost 5 bases, J lost 8 bases, and 16 bases lay in between. This CDR3 has 14 amino acids. Germline values: CDR1 SEHNR, CDR2 FQNEAQ (reference sequence). The chain's CDR3 is CASSLQGRGDTIYF. The CDR3 nucleotides read TGTGCCAGCAGCCTACAAGGGCGGGGAGACACCATATATTTT.

Many counts were recorded for this clonotype. The rearrangement joins TRBV27 to TRBJ2-1; 10 positions match TRBD2. The V segment lost 4 bases and the J segment 5 bases; nucleotides outside the gene matches: 2. There are 14 residues in the CDR3. The germline V gene encodes CDR1 MNHEY and CDR2 SMNVEV (reference sequence). As DNA, the CDR3 is TGTGCCAGCAGTTCTAGCGGGAGCCACAATGAGCAGTTCTTC. This translates into CASSSSGSHNEQFF.

The chain links TRBV28 to TRBJ2-7; D is possibly TRBD1 (6 bases). V lost 5 bases and J lost 3, with 8 bases in between. CDR3 length: 12 amino acids. Per germline, CDR1 MDHEN and CDR2 SYDVKM. The CDR3 region has the DNA TGTGCCAGCAGTAAACAGGGCTACGAGCAGTACTTC. It is translated as CASSKQGYEQYF.

This clonotype occurred many times. The chain is built from TRBV2 and TRBJ1-1; D call uncertain. Deletions cut 6 bases from V and 1 base from J, with 6 bases between. This CDR3 region has 12 residues. Germline-derived CDR1 and CDR2 are SNHLY and FYNNEI. CDR3 DNA sequence: TGTGCCAGCAGGTCCACGAACACTGAAGCTTTCTTT. Encoded protein: CASRSTNTEAFF.

This clonotype was counted ten times or more. J is TRBJ2-7 and V is TRBV7-9; D uncertain. V was clipped by 4 bases and J by 3 bases, with 7 bases between them. Germline V gene sequence: CDR1 SEHNR, CDR2 FQNEAQ (reference sequence). CDR3 length: 12 residues. The CDR3 protein is CASSSDFYEQYF. Written as DNA, the CDR3 is TGTGCCAGCAGCTCCGACTTCTACGAGCAGTACTTC.